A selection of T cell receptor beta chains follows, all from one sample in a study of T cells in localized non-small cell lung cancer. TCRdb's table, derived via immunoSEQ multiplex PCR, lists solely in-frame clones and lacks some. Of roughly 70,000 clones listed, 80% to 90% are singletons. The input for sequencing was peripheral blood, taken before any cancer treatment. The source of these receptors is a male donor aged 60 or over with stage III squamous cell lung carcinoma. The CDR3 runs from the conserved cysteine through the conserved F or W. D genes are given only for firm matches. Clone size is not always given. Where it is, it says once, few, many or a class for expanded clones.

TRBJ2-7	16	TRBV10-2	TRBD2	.	TGCGCCAGCAGTGAGTTTCTAGCGGGGGGGCCGCGGGAGCAGTACTTC	CASSEFLAGGPREQYF
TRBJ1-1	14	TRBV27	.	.	TGTGCCAGCAGTTTATCGGGGGGCCCCCGCCGGGCTTTCTTT	CASSLSGGPRRAFF
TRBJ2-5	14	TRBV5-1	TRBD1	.	TGCGCCAGCAGCTTGGCGGGACAGTGGGAGACCCAGTACTTC	CASSLAGQWETQYF
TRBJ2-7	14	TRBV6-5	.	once	TGTGCCAGCAGCTCCGGGACTCCTCCCTACGAGCAGTACTTC	CASSSGTPPYEQYF
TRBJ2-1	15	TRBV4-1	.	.	TGCGCCAGCAGCCAAGGTTATGGGGACATCTATGAGCAGTTCTTC	CASSQGYGDIYEQFF
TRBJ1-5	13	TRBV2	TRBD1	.	TGTGCCAGCCGGGACAGGGTAAATCAGCCCCAGCATTTT	CASRDRVNQPQHF
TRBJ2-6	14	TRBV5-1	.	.	TGCGCCAGCAGCTTGGCGGTCGGGGCCAACGTCCTGACTTTC	CASSLAVGANVLTF
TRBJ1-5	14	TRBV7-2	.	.	TGTGCCAGCAGCTTAGTGGGGATCCATCAGCCCCAGCATTTT	CASSLVGIHQPQHF
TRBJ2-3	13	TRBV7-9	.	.	TGTGCCAGCAGCTTCGGCGGGATCGCTAACCCGTATTTT	CASSFGGIANPYF
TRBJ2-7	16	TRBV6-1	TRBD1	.	TGTGCCAGCAGTGCCTCCCGGGACAGGGGACTAGACGAGCAGTACTTC	CASSASRDRGLDEQYF
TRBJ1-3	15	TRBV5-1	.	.	TGCGCCAGCAGCCCGGGGAACAGGGTTGGAAACACCATATATTTT	CASSPGNRVGNTIYF
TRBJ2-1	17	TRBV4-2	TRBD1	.	TGTGCCAGCAGCCCCAAATACAGGGGGTCGATAGAGAATGAGCAGTTCTTC	CASSPKYRGSIENEQFF
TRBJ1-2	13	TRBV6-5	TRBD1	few	TGTGCCAGCAGACGACGACAGGGCGGAGGCTACACCTTC	CASRRRQGGGYTF